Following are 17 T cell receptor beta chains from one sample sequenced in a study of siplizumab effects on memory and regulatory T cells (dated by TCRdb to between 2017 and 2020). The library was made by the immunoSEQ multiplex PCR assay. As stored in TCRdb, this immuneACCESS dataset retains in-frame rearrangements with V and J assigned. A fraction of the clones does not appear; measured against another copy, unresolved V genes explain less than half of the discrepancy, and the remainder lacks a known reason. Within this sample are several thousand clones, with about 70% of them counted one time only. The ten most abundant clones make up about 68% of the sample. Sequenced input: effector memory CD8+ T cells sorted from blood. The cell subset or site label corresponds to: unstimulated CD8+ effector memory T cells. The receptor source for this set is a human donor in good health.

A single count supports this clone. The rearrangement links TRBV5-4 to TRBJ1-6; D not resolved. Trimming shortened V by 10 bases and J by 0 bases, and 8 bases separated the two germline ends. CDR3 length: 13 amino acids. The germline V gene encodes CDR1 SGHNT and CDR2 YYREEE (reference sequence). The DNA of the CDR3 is TGTGCCTTCGGGAGCTCCTATAATTCACCCCTCCACTTT. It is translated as CAFGSSYNSPLHF.

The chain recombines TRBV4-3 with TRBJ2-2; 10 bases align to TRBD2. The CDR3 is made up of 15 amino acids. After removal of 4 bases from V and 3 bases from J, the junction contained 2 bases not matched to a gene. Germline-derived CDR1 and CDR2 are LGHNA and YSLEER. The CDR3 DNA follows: TGCGCCAGCAGCCCCGGGACTAGCGACACCGGGGAGCTGTTTTTT. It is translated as CASSPGTSDTGELFF.

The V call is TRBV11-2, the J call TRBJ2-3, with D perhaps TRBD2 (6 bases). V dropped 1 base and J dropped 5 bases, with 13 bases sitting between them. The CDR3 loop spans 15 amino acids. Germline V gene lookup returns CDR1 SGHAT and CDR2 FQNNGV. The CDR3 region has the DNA TGTGCCAGCAGCTTAGGCGCTAGCGTGAAAGATACGCAGTATTTT. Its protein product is CASSLGASVKDTQYF. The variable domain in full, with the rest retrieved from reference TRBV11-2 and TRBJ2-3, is EAGVAQSPRYKIIEKRQSVAFWCNPISGHATLYWYQQILGQGPKLLIQFQNNGVVDDSQLPKDRFSAERLKGVDSTLKIQPAKLEDSAVYLCASSLGASVKDTQYFGPGTRLTVL.

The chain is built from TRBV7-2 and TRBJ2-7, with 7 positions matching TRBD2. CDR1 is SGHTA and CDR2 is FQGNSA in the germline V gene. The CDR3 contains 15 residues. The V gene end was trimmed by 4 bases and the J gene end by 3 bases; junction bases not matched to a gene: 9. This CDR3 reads CASSWDYSKHYEQYF. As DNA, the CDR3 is TGTGCCAGCAGCTGGGACTACTCAAAACACTACGAGCAGTACTTC.

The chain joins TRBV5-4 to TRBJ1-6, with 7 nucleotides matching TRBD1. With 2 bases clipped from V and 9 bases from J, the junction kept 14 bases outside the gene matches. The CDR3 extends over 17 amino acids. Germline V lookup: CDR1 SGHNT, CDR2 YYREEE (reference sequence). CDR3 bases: TGTGCCAGCAGCTTAGGGGTTGAGACAGGGTTCGTTTCACCCCTCCACTTT. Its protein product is CASSLGVETGFVSPLHF.

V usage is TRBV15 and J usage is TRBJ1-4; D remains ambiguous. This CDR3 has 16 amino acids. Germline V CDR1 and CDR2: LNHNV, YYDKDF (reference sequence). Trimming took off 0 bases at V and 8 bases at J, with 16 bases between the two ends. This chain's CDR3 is CATSRDRQVGEEKLFF. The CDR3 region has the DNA TGTGCCACCAGCAGAGATCGCCAGGTCGGGGAGGAAAAACTGTTTTTT. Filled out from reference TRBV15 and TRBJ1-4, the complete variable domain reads DAMVIQNPRYQVTQFGKPVTLSCSQTLNHNVMYWYQQKSSQAPKLLFHYYDKDFNNEADTPDNFQSRRPNTSFCFLDIRSPGLGDTAMYLCATSRDRQVGEEKLFFGSGTQLSVL.

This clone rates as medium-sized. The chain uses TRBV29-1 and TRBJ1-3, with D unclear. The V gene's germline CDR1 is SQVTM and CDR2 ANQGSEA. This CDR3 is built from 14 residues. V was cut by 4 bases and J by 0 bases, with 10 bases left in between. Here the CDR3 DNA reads TGCAGCGTTGGTTGGCCGGACTCTGGAAACACCATATATTTT. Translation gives CSVGWPDSGNTIYF.

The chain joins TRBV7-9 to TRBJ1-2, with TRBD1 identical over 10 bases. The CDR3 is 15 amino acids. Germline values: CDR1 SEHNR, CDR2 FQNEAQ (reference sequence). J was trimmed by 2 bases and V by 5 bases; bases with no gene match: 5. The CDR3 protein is CASSPTGGENYGYTF. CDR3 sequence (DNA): TGTGCCAGCAGCCCGACAGGGGGCGAGAACTATGGCTACACCTTC.

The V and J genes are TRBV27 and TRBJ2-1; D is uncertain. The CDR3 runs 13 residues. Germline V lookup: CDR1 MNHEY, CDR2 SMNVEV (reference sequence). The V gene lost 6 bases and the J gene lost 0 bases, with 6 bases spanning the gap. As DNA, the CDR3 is TGTGCCAGCAGCCTTAGCTCCTACAATGAGCAGTTCTTC. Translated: CASSLSSYNEQFF.

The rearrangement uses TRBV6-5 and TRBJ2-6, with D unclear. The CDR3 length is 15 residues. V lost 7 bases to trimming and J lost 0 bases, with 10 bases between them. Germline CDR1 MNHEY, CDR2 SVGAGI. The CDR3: CASTSTLSGANVLTF. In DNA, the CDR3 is TGTGCCAGCACAAGTACCCTCTCTGGGGCCAACGTCCTGACTTTC.

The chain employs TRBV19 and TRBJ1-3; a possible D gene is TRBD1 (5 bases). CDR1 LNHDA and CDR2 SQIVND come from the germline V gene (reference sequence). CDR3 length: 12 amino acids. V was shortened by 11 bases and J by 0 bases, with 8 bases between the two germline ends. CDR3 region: CAGRGSGNTIYF. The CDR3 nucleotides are TGTGCCGGGAGGGGCTCTGGAAACACCATATATTTT.

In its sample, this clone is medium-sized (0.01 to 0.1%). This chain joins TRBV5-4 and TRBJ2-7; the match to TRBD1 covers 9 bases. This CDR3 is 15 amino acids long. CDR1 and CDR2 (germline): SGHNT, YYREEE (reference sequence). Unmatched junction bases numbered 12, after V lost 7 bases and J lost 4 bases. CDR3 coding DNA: TGTGCCAGCGGACCGGAACCGGGACAGGGTTACGAGCAGTACTTC. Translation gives CASGPEPGQGYEQYF.

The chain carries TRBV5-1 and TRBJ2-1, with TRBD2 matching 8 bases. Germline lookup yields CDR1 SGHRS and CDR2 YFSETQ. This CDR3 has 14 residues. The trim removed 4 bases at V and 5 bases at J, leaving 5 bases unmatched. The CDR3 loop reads CASSVKLADNEQFF. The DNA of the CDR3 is TGCGCCAGCAGCGTGAAACTAGCGGACAATGAGCAGTTCTTC.

CDR3 in amino acids: CASSSPLAVYEQYF. For the CDR3, the DNA is TGTGCCAGCAGCTCCCCGCTAGCGGTATACGAGCAGTACTTC. The chain employs TRBV11-2 and TRBJ2-7, with 7 bases matching TRBD2. J gave up 4 bases and V 4 bases, and 7 bases lay outside the gene matches. There are 14 residues in the CDR3. The V gene's germline CDR1 is SGHAT and CDR2 FQNNGV. Based on the CDR3 plus reference TRBV11-2 and TRBJ2-7, the full variable domain is EAGVAQSPRYKIIEKRQSVAFWCNPISGHATLYWYQQILGQGPKLLIQFQNNGVVDDSQLPKDRFSAERLKGVDSTLKIQPAKLEDSAVYLCASSSPLAVYEQYFGPGTRLTVT.

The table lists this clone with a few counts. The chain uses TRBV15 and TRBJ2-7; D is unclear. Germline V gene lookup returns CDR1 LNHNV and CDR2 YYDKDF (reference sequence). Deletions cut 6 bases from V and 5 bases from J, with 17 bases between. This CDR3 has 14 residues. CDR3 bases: TGTGCCACCAGTCCGGACCCCGATGACCACGAGCAGTACTTC. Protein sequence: CATSPDPDDHEQYF.

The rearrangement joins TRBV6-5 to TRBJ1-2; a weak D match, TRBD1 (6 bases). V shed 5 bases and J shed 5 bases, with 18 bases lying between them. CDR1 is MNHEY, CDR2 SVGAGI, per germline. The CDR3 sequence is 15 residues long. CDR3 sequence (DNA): TGTGCCAGCAGTCACCGATCGACAGGCTATTATGGCTACACCTTC. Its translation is CASSHRSTGYYGYTF.

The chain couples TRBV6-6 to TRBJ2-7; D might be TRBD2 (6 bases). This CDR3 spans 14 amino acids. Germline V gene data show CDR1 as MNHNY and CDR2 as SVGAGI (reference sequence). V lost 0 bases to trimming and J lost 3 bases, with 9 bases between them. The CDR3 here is CASSYSAGFYEQYF. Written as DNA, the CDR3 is TGTGCCAGCAGTTACTCGGCGGGGTTCTACGAGCAGTACTTC.